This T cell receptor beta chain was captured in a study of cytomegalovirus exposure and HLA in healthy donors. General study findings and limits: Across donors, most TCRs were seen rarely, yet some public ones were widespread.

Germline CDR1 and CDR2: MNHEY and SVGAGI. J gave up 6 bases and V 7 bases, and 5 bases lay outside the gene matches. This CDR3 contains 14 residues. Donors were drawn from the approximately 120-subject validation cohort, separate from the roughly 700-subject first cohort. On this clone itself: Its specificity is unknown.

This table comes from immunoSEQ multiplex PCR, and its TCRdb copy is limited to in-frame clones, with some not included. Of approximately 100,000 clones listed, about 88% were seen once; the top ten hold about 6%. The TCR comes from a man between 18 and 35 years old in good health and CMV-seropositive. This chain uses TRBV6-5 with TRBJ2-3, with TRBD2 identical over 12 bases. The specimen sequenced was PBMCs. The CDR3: CASNIGTSGDTQYF. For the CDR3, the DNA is TGTGCCAGCAATATCGGGACTAGCGGGGATACGCAGTATTTT.